The clone carrying this TCR beta chain was observed at least ten times. No antigen is known for it. The data were obtained in a study of regulatory T cells in long-lasting Graves disease. CDR1 is SGHRS, CDR2 YFSETQ, per germline. Unmatched junction bases numbered 10, after V lost 7 bases and J lost 3 bases. There are 16 residues in the CDR3. Overall study results and limits: TCR diversity was lower in persistent than newly diagnosed Graves' disease.

Time point noted: newly diagnosed GD, antithyroid drugs for less than 3 months. Making the TCR library involved RNA that had been extracted from PBMCs. The authors diagnosed Graves' disease using American Thyroid Association guidelines. Building the TCR beta libraries relied on iRepertoire HTBI primers, and CDR3 regions underwent Arm-PCR. TCRdb re-derived calls from the multiplex PCR reads in MiXCR, one entry per CDR3 protein. Among hundreds of thousands of distinct CDR3 sequences listed, roughly 15% were seen once. The same data also went into a second study, on T cells in Graves' hyperthyroidism and ophthalmopathy. That paper states: The majority of expanded thyroid clonotypes above 0.001 also appeared in blood. A model of 13 V-J features distinguished ophthalmopathy from stable hyperthyroidism.

This receptor was identified in a woman aged 25 to 39 with Graves disease. This chain joins TRBV5-1 and TRBJ2-7; 13 bases are shared with TRBD2. The specimen comprised peripheral blood mononuclear cells (PBMCs), sampled at new diagnosis, from a patient treated with antithyroid drugs. The CDR3 here is CASRKRTSGRFYEQYF. The CDR3 bases are TGCGCCAGCCGGAAGAGGACTAGCGGGAGATTCTACGAGCAGTACTTC.